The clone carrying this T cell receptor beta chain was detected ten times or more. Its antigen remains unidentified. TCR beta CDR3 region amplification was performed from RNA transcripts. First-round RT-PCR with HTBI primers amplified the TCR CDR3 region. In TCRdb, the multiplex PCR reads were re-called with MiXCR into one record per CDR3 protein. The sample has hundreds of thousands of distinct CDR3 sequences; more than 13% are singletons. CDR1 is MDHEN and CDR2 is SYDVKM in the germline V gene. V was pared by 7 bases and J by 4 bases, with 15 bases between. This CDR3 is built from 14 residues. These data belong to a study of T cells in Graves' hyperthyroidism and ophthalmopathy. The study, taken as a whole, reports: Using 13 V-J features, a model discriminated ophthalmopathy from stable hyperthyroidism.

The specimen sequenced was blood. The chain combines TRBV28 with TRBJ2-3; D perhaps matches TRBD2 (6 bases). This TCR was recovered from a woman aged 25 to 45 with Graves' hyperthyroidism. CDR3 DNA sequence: TGTGCCAGCACCCTCCCCGGGACTTCAGATACGCAGTATTTT. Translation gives CASTLPGTSDTQYF.